The text below deals with one TCR beta chain. This sample stems from a study of control samples from healthy donors and cancer patients. The CDR3 is made up of 14 amino acids. J was trimmed by 11 bases and V by 0 bases; bases with no gene match: 9. Looked up from germline, CDR1 is SNHLY and CDR2 is FYNNEI. The table came from immunoSEQ multiplex PCR; TCRdb's copy has only in-frame clones and leaves some out. The sample has tens of thousands of clones, nearly 90% seen once. The chain joins TRBV2 to TRBJ1-2, with TRBD1 matching 7 bases. Sequenced sample: blood. This receptor was taken from a man over 45 in good health. Here the CDR3 reads CASSEALQGQRYTF. CDR3 DNA: TGTGCCAGCAGTGAAGCGCTTCAGGGACAGAGGTACACCTTC.